This T cell receptor (beta chain) was identified in a study of blood T cell repertoires in COVID-19. Study context: Samples of COVID-19 (acute and convalescent) were obtained from the United States, Italy and Spain. T cells, B-cell-depleted T cells, or PBMCs provided the cDNA or gDNA that served as material.

Study processing details: Reference gene primer amplification gave nucleated cell count estimates. Generated by immunoSEQ multiplex PCR, the TCRdb table keeps only in-frame clones and is missing some. That table supplies the V and J calls and clone size; D and trimming were determined from the DNA. The sample consists of approximately 280,000 clones, approximately 86% of them appearing once. The CDR3 sequence is 12 residues long. The germline V gene has CDR1 SNHLY and CDR2 FYNNEI. V lost 4 bases and J lost 5, with 7 bases in between. The TCR comes from a woman aged 25 to 39 who had recovered from COVID-19. Material for sequencing was peripheral blood. The gene calls are TRBV2 and TRBJ2-3, with D uncertain. The CDR3 is CASSGDRDTQYF. The CDR3 DNA follows: TGTGCCAGCAGTGGCGATAGAGATACGCAGTATTTT.